This is a list of T cell receptor beta chains from one sample in a study of T-cell memory formation after mild COVID-19. TCRdb re-derived calls from the 5' RACE reads in MiXCR, one entry per CDR3 protein. The table shows 580,000 or so distinct CDR3 sequences, with around 16% occurring only once. The sequencing sample was made of PBMCs or a T cell subset sorted from them (not recorded which). The receptors come from an adult woman who had mild COVID-19 (a few samples of this study predate the infection). Cell type and time point are not known. CDR3s include the opening cysteine and the closing phenylalanine or tryptophan. A D gene is named only where the DNA matches it firmly. A clone size is listed for some rows: how often the clone was seen (once, few, many), or a class if it is expanded.

v_gene: TRBV20-1; j_gene: TRBJ2-2; abundance: NA; d_gene: TRBD2; CDR3aa: CSARMSGKNTGELFF; CDR3nt: TGCAGTGCTAGAATGAGCGGGAAGAACACCGGGGAGCTGTTTTTT
v_gene: TRBV7-9; j_gene: TRBJ2-5; abundance: NA; d_gene: TRBD2; CDR3aa: CASSSGLAGAGVETQCF; CDR3nt: TGTGCCAGCAGCTCCGGACTAGCGGGGGCCGGAGTGGAGACCCAGTGCTTC
v_gene: TRBV24-1; j_gene: TRBJ1-2; abundance: NA; d_gene: NA; CDR3aa: CATSATVDSKGTHGYTF; CDR3nt: TGTGCCACCAGTGCAACTGTGGACAGTAAAGGAACTCATGGCTACACCTTC
v_gene: TRBV5-8; j_gene: TRBJ1-1; abundance: NA; d_gene: NA; CDR3aa: CASSLDDRGRNTEAFF; CDR3nt: TGTGCCAGCAGCTTGGACGACCGAGGACGGAACACTGAAGCTTTCTTT
v_gene: TRBV6-2/TRBV6-3; j_gene: TRBJ2-3; abundance: few; d_gene: TRBD2; CDR3aa: CASSRASGSPSDTQYF; CDR3nt: TGTGCCAGCAGTCGGGCCAGCGGGAGCCCTAGCGATACGCAGTATTTT
v_gene: TRBV6-2/TRBV6-3; j_gene: TRBJ2-7; abundance: NA; d_gene: NA; CDR3aa: CASSYPIGLANEQYF; CDR3nt: TGTGCCAGCAGTTACCCCATAGGGCTGGCAAACGAGCAGTACTTC
v_gene: TRBV15; j_gene: TRBJ2-2; abundance: few; d_gene: NA; CDR3aa: CATSRGTPDTGELFF; CDR3nt: TGTGCCACCAGCAGAGGTACCCCAGACACCGGGGAGCTGTTTTTT
v_gene: TRBV12-3/TRBV12-4; j_gene: TRBJ1-1; abundance: NA; d_gene: NA; CDR3aa: CASRDYTEAFF; CDR3nt: TGTGCCAGCAGGGACTATACTGAAGCTTTCTTT
v_gene: TRBV7-8; j_gene: TRBJ2-1; abundance: NA; d_gene: TRBD2; CDR3aa: CASGGHRTSGPMEQFF; CDR3nt: TGTGCCAGCGGGGGACATCGGACTAGCGGACCGATGGAGCAGTTCTTC
v_gene: TRBV28; j_gene: TRBJ2-3; abundance: few; d_gene: TRBD2; CDR3aa: CASSLTSAGVNADTQYF; CDR3nt: TGTGCCAGCAGTTTAACTTCGGCGGGAGTAAACGCAGATACGCAGTATTTT
v_gene: TRBV7-8; j_gene: TRBJ2-3; abundance: NA; d_gene: TRBD2; CDR3aa: CASSPSGGGADTQYF; CDR3nt: TGTGCCAGCAGCCCCAGTGGCGGGGGGGCAGATACGCAGTATTTT
v_gene: TRBV7-9; j_gene: TRBJ2-5; abundance: NA; d_gene: NA; CDR3aa: CASSLGRGLSETQYF; CDR3nt: TGTGCCAGCAGCTTAGGGCGGGGCCTCTCAGAGACCCAGTACTTC
v_gene: TRBV27; j_gene: TRBJ2-7; abundance: once; d_gene: TRBD1; CDR3aa: CASRLGQGTGEQYF; CDR3nt: TGTGCCAGCAGACTCGGACAGGGCACTGGCGAGCAGTACTTC
v_gene: TRBV21-1; j_gene: TRBJ1-1; abundance: few; d_gene: NA; CDR3aa: CASKKNRDRFLNTEAFF; CDR3nt: TGTGCCAGCAAGAAGAACCGGGACAGGTTTTTGAACACTGAAGCTTTCTTT
v_gene: TRBV4-3; j_gene: TRBJ1-1; abundance: few; d_gene: TRBD1; CDR3aa: CASSHRGHTEAFF; CDR3nt: TGCGCCAGCAGCCACAGGGGGCACACTGAAGCTTTCTTT
v_gene: TRBV4-3; j_gene: TRBJ2-1; abundance: NA; d_gene: TRBD2; CDR3aa: CASSQIALAATEQFF; CDR3nt: TGCGCCAGCAGCCAAATTGCACTAGCGGCCACAGAGCAGTTCTTC
v_gene: TRBV5-1; j_gene: TRBJ1-2; abundance: NA; d_gene: TRBD1; CDR3aa: CASSNRQGAGTGYTF; CDR3nt: TGCGCCAGCAGCAACCGACAGGGGGCTGGCACTGGCTACACCTTC
v_gene: TRBV15; j_gene: TRBJ2-7; abundance: NA; d_gene: NA; CDR3aa: CATSRWDGSYEQYF; CDR3nt: TGTGCCACCAGCAGATGGGACGGATCCTACGAGCAGTACTTC